Sequencing of this T cell receptor (beta chain) was carried out in a study of T cells in severe cutaneous drug reactions. Study overall: Recruitment ran 2011 to 2018 in Taiwan, Thailand and a European registry. Collected from acute- or recovery-stage patients: blister fluids/cells and PBMC. Study results and limitations: All seven CBZ-SJS/TEN blister samples shared a public TCRbeta CDR3 at mean approximately 13%. TRBV12-4 use rose strongly in carbamazepine-induced Stevens-Johnson syndrome or toxic epidermal necrolysis, averaging approximately 32% in blister cells and 4.5% to 6.5% in PBMC.

Bulk and single-cell libraries used iRepertoire multiplex PCR with TCR subtype-specific primers. TCRdb reanalyzed the multiplex PCR reads, giving one entry per CDR3 protein sequence and no DNA. The sample has 9,900 or so distinct CDR3 sequences. In the case of this clonotype: Antigen specificity is unknown.

The patients sequenced had a carbamazepine-induced Stevens-Johnson syndrome or toxic epidermal necrolysis reaction. CDR1 and CDR2 from the germline V gene are SQVTM and ANQGSEA. The CDR3 loop spans 14 amino acids. The sequenced sample consisted of cells from a skin blister. The source of this sequence is a human donor with Stevens-Johnson syndrome, a severe cutaneous drug reaction. The genes are TRBV29-1 and TRBJ2-1; the D call of TRBD1 rests on TCRdb alone, since no DNA is present to check it. CDR3 loop: CSAKTGQFVGEQFF.